The 8 T cell receptor beta chains below all came from one sample that was sequenced in a study of identical twins. From the 5' RACE reads, TCRdb called clonotypes with MiXCR, one entry per CDR3 protein. The sample shows approximately 630,000 distinct CDR3 sequences, 7.1% of them seen only once. This sample also belongs to another study, concerning yellow fever vaccine responses in identical twins.

The source material was PBMCs. All receptors derive from a woman between 18 and 29 years old in good health.

The chain combines TRBV19 with TRBJ2-1; 10 bases match TRBD2. The CDR3 is made up of 17 amino acids. Losses at the gene ends were 10 bases for V and 0 bases for J; bases not matched to a gene: 12. CDR1 is LNHDA and CDR2 is SQIVND in the germline V gene (reference sequence). The CDR3 loop reads CATKGLAGVGSYNEQFF. CDR3 DNA sequence: TGTGCCACCAAGGGGCTAGCGGGAGTGGGCTCCTACAATGAGCAGTTCTTC.

The chain joins TRBV6-5 to TRBJ2-3, with D possibly matching TRBD2 (6 bases). The V gene lost 3 bases and the J gene lost 1 base, with 8 bases spanning the gap. This CDR3 is 14 amino acids long. CDR1 and CDR2 (germline): MNHEY, SVGAGI. CDR3: CASSYGEGTDTQYF. CDR3 in DNA: TGTGCCAGCAGTTATGGGGAGGGCACAGATACGCAGTATTTT.

At least ten counts were recorded for this clonotype. The chain has TRBV7-8 and TRBJ2-1; no clear D gene. CDR3 length: 12 residues. Trimming pared 7 bases from V and 8 bases from J, leaving 12 bases between. Germline lookup yields CDR1 SGHVS and CDR2 FQNEAQ. The CDR3 coding sequence is TGTGCCAGCACCATTCATGGCGATGAGCAGTTCTTC. This gives the protein CASTIHGDEQFF.

The CDR3 reads CASRTDRGPSNQPQHF. The CDR3 bases are TGTGCCAGCAGGACGGACAGGGGCCCTAGCAATCAGCCCCAGCATTTT. The rearrangement uses TRBV28 and TRBJ1-5; 9 nucleotides align to TRBD1. CDR3 length equals 16 residues. V gave up 6 bases and J gave up 0 bases; unmatched junction bases: 6. Germline V CDR1 and CDR2: MDHEN, SYDVKM.

This clonotype has a handful of counts. The chain employs TRBV28 and TRBJ2-3, with D unresolved. The V gene's germline CDR1 is MDHEN and CDR2 SYDVKM. The CDR3 totals 13 residues. The germline V and J ends were trimmed by 3 bases and 2 bases, with 6 bases remaining between them. For the CDR3, the DNA is TGTGCCAGCAGTTTTCAGAACACAGATACGCAGTATTTT. Translating it yields CASSFQNTDTQYF.

This clonotype came up many times. V and J are TRBV6-5 and TRBJ2-2; no clear D gene. The V gene's germline CDR1 is MNHEY and CDR2 SVGAGI. CDR3 length: 15 residues. The V end lost 0 bases, the J end lost 1 base, and 6 bases lay between the germline ends. The CDR3 reads CASSYSWGNTGELFF. DNA for the CDR3: TGTGCCAGCAGTTACTCTTGGGGGAACACCGGGGAGCTGTTTTTT.

This clonotype was seen just once. This may be a read error, as it is one base from a much larger clone. The chain employs TRBV5-1 and TRBJ1-1; perhaps TRBD1 as D (6 bases). The V gene's germline CDR1 is SGHRS and CDR2 YFSETQ. The length of the CDR3 is 13 residues. V gave up 1 base and J gave up 11 bases, with 15 bases separating them. CDR3 protein: CASSLSEAGVAFF. In DNA, the CDR3 is TGCGCCAGCAGCTTGTCAGAAGCAGGGGTGGCTTTCTTT. Combining the CDR3 with reference TRBV5-1 and TRBJ1-1 gives the whole variable domain KAGVTQTPRYLIKTRGQQVTLSCSPISGHRSVSWYQQTPGQGLQFLFEYFSETQRNKGNFPGRFSGRQFSNSRSEMNVSTLELGDSALYLCASSLSEAGVAFFGQGTRLTVV.

This clonotype was picked up many times. This chain connects TRBV2 to TRBJ2-7; a weak D match, TRBD2 (6 bases). The CDR3 is 14 amino acids. Trimming stripped 7 bases from V and 5 bases from J, with 18 bases between. Germline-derived CDR1 and CDR2 are SNHLY and FYNNEI. In DNA form, the CDR3 reads TGTGCCAGCAAAGGGGACGGAGGGCGCCACGAGCAGTACTTC. Protein product: CASKGDGGRHEQYF.